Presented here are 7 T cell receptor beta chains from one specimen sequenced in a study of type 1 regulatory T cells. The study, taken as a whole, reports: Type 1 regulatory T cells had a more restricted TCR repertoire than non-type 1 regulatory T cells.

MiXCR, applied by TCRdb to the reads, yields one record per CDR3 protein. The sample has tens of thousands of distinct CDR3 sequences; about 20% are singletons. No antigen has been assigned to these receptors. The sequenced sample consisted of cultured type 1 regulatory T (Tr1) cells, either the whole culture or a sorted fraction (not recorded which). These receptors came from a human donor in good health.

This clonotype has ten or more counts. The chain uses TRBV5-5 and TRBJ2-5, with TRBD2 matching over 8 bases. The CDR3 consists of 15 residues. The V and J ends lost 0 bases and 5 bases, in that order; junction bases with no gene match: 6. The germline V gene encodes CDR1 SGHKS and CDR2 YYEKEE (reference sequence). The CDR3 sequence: CASSLVSSGWETQYF. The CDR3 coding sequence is TGTGCCAGCAGCTTGGTATCTAGCGGGTGGGAGACCCAGTACTTC.

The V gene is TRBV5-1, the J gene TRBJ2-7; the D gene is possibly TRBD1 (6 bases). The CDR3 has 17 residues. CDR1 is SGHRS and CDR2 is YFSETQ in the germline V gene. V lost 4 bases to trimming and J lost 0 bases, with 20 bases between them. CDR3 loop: CASSLGNREFVSYEQYF. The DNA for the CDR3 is TGCGCCAGCAGCCTGGGAAACAGGGAGTTTGTCTCCTACGAGCAGTACTTC.

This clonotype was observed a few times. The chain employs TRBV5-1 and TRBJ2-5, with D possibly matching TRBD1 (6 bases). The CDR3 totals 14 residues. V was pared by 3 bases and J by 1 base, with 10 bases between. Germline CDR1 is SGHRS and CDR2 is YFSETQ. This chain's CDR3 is CASSSPDSQETQYF. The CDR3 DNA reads TGCGCCAGCAGCTCACCGGACAGCCAAGAGACCCAGTACTTC.

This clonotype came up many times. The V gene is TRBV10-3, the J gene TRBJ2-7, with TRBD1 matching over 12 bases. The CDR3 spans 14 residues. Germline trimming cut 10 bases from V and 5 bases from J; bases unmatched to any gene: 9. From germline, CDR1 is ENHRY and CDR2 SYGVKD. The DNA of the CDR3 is TGTGCCACGTTTCGCGGGACAGGGGGCCACGAGCAGTACTTC. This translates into CATFRGTGGHEQYF.

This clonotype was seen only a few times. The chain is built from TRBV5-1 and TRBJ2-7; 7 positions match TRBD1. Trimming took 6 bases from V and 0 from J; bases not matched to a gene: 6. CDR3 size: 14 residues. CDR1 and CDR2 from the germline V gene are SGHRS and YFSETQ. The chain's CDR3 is CASTPRQGSYEQYF. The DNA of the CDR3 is TGCGCCAGCACCCCACGACAGGGCTCCTACGAGCAGTACTTC.

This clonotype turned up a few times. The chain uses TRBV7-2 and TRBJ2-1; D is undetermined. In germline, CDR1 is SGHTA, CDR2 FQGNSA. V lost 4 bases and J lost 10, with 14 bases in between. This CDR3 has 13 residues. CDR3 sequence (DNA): TGTGCCAGCAGCTCTGACTGGGCTCTCGAGCAGTTCTTC. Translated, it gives CASSSDWALEQFF.

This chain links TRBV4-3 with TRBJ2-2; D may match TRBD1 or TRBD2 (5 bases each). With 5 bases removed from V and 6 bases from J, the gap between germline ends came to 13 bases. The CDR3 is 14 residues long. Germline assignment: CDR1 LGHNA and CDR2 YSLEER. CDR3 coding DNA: TGCGCCAGCAGCACGGGGCTGGTAGCCGGGGAGCTGTTTTTT. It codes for CASSTGLVAGELFF.